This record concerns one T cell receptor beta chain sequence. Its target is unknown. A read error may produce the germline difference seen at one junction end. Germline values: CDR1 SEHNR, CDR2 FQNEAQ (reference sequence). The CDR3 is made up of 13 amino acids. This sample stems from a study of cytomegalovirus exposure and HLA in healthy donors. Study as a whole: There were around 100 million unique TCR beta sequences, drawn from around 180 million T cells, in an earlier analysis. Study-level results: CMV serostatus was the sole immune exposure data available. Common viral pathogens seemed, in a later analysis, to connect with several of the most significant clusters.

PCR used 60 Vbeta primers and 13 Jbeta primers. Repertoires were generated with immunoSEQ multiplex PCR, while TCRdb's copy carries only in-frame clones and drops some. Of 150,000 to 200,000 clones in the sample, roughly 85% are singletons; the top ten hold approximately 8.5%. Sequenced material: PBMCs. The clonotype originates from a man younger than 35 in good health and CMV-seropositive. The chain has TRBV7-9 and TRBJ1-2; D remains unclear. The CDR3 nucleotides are TGTTCCAGCAGCTTTATCGGGAACTATGGCTACACCTTC. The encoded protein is CSSSFIGNYGYTF. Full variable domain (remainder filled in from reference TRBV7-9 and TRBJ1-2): DTGVSQNPRHKITKRGQNVTFRCDPISEHNRLYWYRQTLGQGPEFLTYFQNEAQLEKSRLLSDRFSAERPKGSFSTLEIQRTEQGDSAMYLCSSSFIGNYGYTFGSGTRLTVV.